The entry below gives a single T cell receptor (beta chain) sequence along with its context. As yet, its antigen is unknown. MiXCR, run by TCRdb on the reads, gives a single entry per CDR3 protein. The sample holds some 480,000 distinct CDR3 sequences, 30% to 40% seen once. This specimen comes from a study of T cell repertoires in cytomegalovirus infection. V was clipped by 5 bases and J by 5 bases, with 18 bases between them. The CDR3 covers 15 residues. Germline CDR1 is SGHTA and CDR2 is FQGNSA. The TCR comes from a human donor in good health (CMV status not recorded). Some clones in this sample may be carry-over from other donors' samples. The sample was cultured PBMCs, taken from culture after CMV antigen stimulation. The gene calls are TRBV7-2 and TRBJ1-1, with D possibly TRBD1 on 6 matching bases. The CDR3, as DNA: TGTGCCAGCAGCCCCCGAGGGGGGCTCGCGACTGAAGCTTTCTTT. Translated: CASSPRGGLATEAFF.